The source of this TCR beta chain is a study of T cells in Graves' hyperthyroidism and ophthalmopathy. Across the study: Peripheral blood sampling occurred at initial diagnosis, before any treatment.

Active moderate-to-severe ophthalmopathy, Clinical Activity Score at least 3, NOSPECS at least 4, under 3 months' duration. TCR beta CDR3 region amplification was performed from RNA transcripts. HTBI primers were employed in a first-round RT-PCR of the TCR CDR3. TCRdb reprocessed the multiplex PCR reads with MiXCR, giving one entry per CDR3 protein. The sample gives more than 350,000 distinct CDR3 sequences, 13% to 15% of which show up once; about 21% is in the top ten. Trimming took 2 bases from V and 3 from J, leaving 14 bases between them. The V gene's germline CDR1 is SGHTA and CDR2 FQGNSA. The CDR3 is 16 residues long. Study-wide results and caveats: Most thyroid clonotypes that were expanded above 0.001 also turned up in blood.

This clonotype was counted a few times. What it recognizes is unknown. The sample was blood. The chain has TRBV7-2 and TRBJ2-1, with D perhaps TRBD2 (6 bases). This TCR was recovered from an older woman with Graves' ophthalmopathy. CDR3 DNA: TGTGCCAGCAGCTTAAGATGGGACTCTGACTACAATGAGCAGTTCTTC. Amino acids: CASSLRWDSDYNEQFF.